A single sample gave rise to the 26 T cell receptor beta chains below, sequenced in a study of blood T cell repertoires in COVID-19. This table comes from immunoSEQ multiplex PCR, and its TCRdb copy is limited to in-frame clones, with some not included. There are hundreds of thousands of clones in the sample; 87% occur only once, and 10% to 15% lies in the top ten. Material: peripheral blood. These receptors were taken from a woman between 18 and 29 years old who had recovered from COVID-19.

V gene TRBV6-5 combines with J gene TRBJ2-7; the match to TRBD1 covers 11 bases. V dropped 6 bases and J dropped 3; count of bases not matched to a gene: 7. CDR3 length: 15 residues. Germline-derived CDR1 and CDR2 are MNHEY and SVGAGI. In DNA, the CDR3 is TGTGCCAGCAGCGGGGCCGGGACAGGGGGCTACGAGCAGTACTTC. This sequence encodes CASSGAGTGGYEQYF.

The chain employs TRBV11-2 and TRBJ2-7, with 9 nucleotides matching TRBD2. CDR1 and CDR2 from the germline V gene are SGHAT and FQNNGV. The CDR3 length is 15 residues. V lost 5 bases, J lost 4 bases, and 9 bases stayed unmatched. The CDR3 DNA is TGTGCCAGCAGCATAATAGCGGGAGTCGGATACGAGCAGTACTTC. Protein sequence: CASSIIAGVGYEQYF.

The CDR3 is CASSVALTGSGYGYTF. The CDR3 DNA follows: TGTGCCAGCAGCGTAGCCCTTACAGGGTCGGGCTATGGCTACACCTTC. The chain couples TRBV9 to TRBJ1-2, with D perhaps TRBD1 (6 bases). The CDR3 length is 16 residues. V lost 0 bases and J lost 4, with 16 bases in between. Germline values: CDR1 SGDLS, CDR2 YYNGEE.

V and J are TRBV7-6 and TRBJ2-3; D is unresolved. V was clipped by 2 bases and J by 6 bases, with 15 bases between them. Germline lookup yields CDR1 SGHVS and CDR2 FNYEAQ. The CDR3 has 15 amino acids. CDR3 bases: TGTGCCAGCAGCTTAACCGGGTCCCTGGCGGATACGCAGTATTTT. Translating it yields CASSLTGSLADTQYF.

The J gene is TRBJ1-1, the V gene TRBV12-3 or TRBV12-4; D ambiguous. This CDR3 is 12 amino acids long. CDR3 in amino acids: CAGLGRNTEAFF. The CDR3 DNA sequence: TGTGCAGGACTAGGCCGGAACACTGAAGCTTTCTTT.

The V and J genes are TRBV19 and TRBJ1-6, with a possible D match to TRBD1 (5 bases). CDR1 and CDR2 from the germline V gene are LNHDA and SQIVND (reference sequence). V was cut by 3 bases and J by 6 bases, with 15 bases left in between. This CDR3 region has 16 residues. CDR3 bases: TGTGCCAGTAGTATTCTAACAGGCCTTGGTAATTCACCCCTCCACTTT. Residues: CASSILTGLGNSPLHF.

The table lists this clone with a few counts. CDR3 loop: CASSSPSAAGDNTGELFF. DNA of the CDR3: TGTGCCAGCAGTTCCCCCTCGGCCGCGGGAGATAACACCGGGGAGCTGTTTTTT. This chain uses TRBV28 with TRBJ2-2; 7 positions agree with TRBD2. The CDR3 length is 18 residues. J was trimmed by 2 bases and V by 4 bases; bases with no gene match: 13. In germline, CDR1 is MDHEN, CDR2 SYDVKM.

The J gene is TRBJ2-2, the V gene TRBV4-3, with 12 positions matching TRBD2. Looked up from germline, CDR1 is LGHNA and CDR2 is YSLEER. With V trimmed by 1 base and J by 7 bases, 10 bases remained unmatched. The CDR3 has 18 amino acids. In nucleotides, the CDR3 is TGCGCCAGCAGCCAAGGAGTTACTAGCGGGAGGATTGGCGGGGAGCTGTTTTTT. As protein: CASSQGVTSGRIGGELFF.

The chain joins TRBV25-1 to TRBJ2-7; D is ambiguous. This CDR3 spans 12 amino acids. Germline assignment: CDR1 MGHDK and CDR2 SYGVNS. V dropped 1 base and J dropped 3 bases, with 4 bases sitting between them. The CDR3 DNA sequence: TGTGCCAGCAGTGAATCCGGCTACGAGCAGTACTTC. Protein product: CASSESGYEQYF.

V and J are TRBV9 and TRBJ2-1; 10 bases map to TRBD2. With 0 bases clipped from V and 0 bases from J, the junction kept 9 bases outside the gene matches. Germline loops: CDR1 SGDLS, CDR2 YYNGEE. The CDR3 is 19 residues long. CDR3 amino acids: CASSVVGLAYQSSYNEQFF. For the CDR3, the DNA is TGTGCCAGCAGCGTAGTGGGACTAGCGTACCAGAGCTCCTACAATGAGCAGTTCTTC.

The chain joins TRBV19 to TRBJ2-2, with D tentatively TRBD2 (6 bases). Germline CDR1 LNHDA, CDR2 SQIVND (reference sequence). CDR3 length: 14 amino acids. V was cut by 1 base and J by 7 bases, with 10 bases left in between. Here the CDR3 DNA reads TGTGCCAGTAGTATAGTTTTGGAGGGCGGGGAGCTGTTTTTT. It codes for CASSIVLEGGELFF.

The rearrangement uses TRBV6-5 and TRBJ1-2; 7 nucleotides match TRBD1. Germline V gene sequence: CDR1 MNHEY, CDR2 SVGAGI. Losses at the gene ends were 2 bases for V and 4 bases for J; bases not matched to a gene: 4. CDR3 size: 14 residues. The CDR3 spells CASSYARTGYGYTF. The CDR3, as DNA: TGTGCCAGCAGTTACGCTAGGACAGGCTATGGCTACACCTTC.

V gene TRBV7-9 combines with J gene TRBJ2-7, with a weak D call TRBD2 (6 bases). Germline V gene lookup returns CDR1 SEHNR and CDR2 FQNEAQ (reference sequence). The V end lost 5 bases, the J end lost 0 bases, and 14 bases lay between the germline ends. This CDR3 has 15 residues. CDR3: CASSGGSLSSYEQYF. The CDR3 DNA follows: TGTGCCAGCAGCGGGGGGAGCCTGAGCTCCTACGAGCAGTACTTC.

Written as DNA, the CDR3 is TGCGCCAGCAGACAAGTACAGGGGTACACCGGGGAGCTGTTTTTT. This sequence encodes CASRQVQGYTGELFF. V is TRBV5-1 and J is TRBJ2-2; 7 bases are a match to TRBD1. With V trimmed by 5 bases and J by 3 bases, 7 bases remained unmatched. The CDR3 spans 15 residues. Germline CDR1 SGHRS, CDR2 YFSETQ.

The chain is built from TRBV19 and TRBJ2-7, with no clear D. This CDR3 is built from 14 residues. V was shortened by 3 bases and J by 2 bases, with 11 bases between the two germline ends. Germline V gene data show CDR1 as LNHDA and CDR2 as SQIVND (reference sequence). Written as DNA, the CDR3 is TGTGCCAGTAGTATCGCAGACACCGCCTACGAGCAGTACTTC. Encoded protein: CASSIADTAYEQYF.

This chain links TRBV10-3 with TRBJ1-1; D gene unclear. Trimming took 3 bases from V and 0 from J, leaving 17 bases between them. Per the germline V gene, CDR1 is ENHRY and CDR2 is SYGVKD. The CDR3 consists of 17 residues. The CDR3 spells CAISEVGSPALNTEAFF. The CDR3 DNA is TGTGCCATCAGTGAAGTCGGGTCCCCGGCTTTGAACACTGAAGCTTTCTTT.

The chain has TRBV9 and TRBJ1-3, with 8 bases aligning to TRBD1. Germline loops: CDR1 SGDLS, CDR2 YYNGEE. The CDR3 spans 15 residues. With 5 bases clipped from V and 8 bases from J, the junction kept 12 bases outside the gene matches. CDR3 region: CASRGGQGPTDTIYF. As DNA, the CDR3 is TGTGCCAGCAGGGGAGGACAGGGACCGACAGACACCATATATTTT.

The chain uses TRBV12-5 and TRBJ1-2, with 8 bases fitting TRBD1. Germline CDR1 is LGHNT and CDR2 is FRNRAP. With 5 bases clipped from V and 4 bases from J, the junction kept 9 bases outside the gene matches. CDR3 length: 15 residues. Written as DNA, the CDR3 is TGTGCTAGTGGTCCCCCGACAGGGGCAAGCTATGGCTACACCTTC. Its translation: CASGPPTGASYGYTF.

The CDR3 protein is CASSQLKGHTNYGYTF. CDR3 sequence (DNA): TGTGCCAGCAGCCAATTAAAAGGACACACCAACTATGGCTACACCTTC. The rearrangement uses TRBV14 and TRBJ1-2; a weak D match, TRBD1 (5 bases). Trimming left V 2 bases short and J 2 bases short, with 15 bases between. This CDR3 comprises 16 residues. CDR1 SGHDN and CDR2 FVKESK come from the germline V gene.

The V call is TRBV5-1, the J call TRBJ2-1, with a tentative D call TRBD2 (5 bases). Germline V gene lookup returns CDR1 SGHRS and CDR2 YFSETQ. This CDR3 region has 14 residues. Trimming stripped 4 bases from V and 2 bases from J, with 10 bases between. This chain's CDR3 is CASSEGSTYNEQFF. CDR3 nucleotide sequence: TGCGCCAGCAGCGAGGGTTCGACCTACAATGAGCAGTTCTTC.

The chain has TRBV5-1 and TRBJ1-1; 8 bases map to TRBD1. The germline V gene encodes CDR1 SGHRS and CDR2 YFSETQ. V lost 4 bases, J lost 7 bases, and 6 bases stayed unmatched. The CDR3 loop spans 13 amino acids. DNA for the CDR3: TGCGCCAGCAGCCGATGGACAGGGCTTGAAGCTTTCTTT. Protein: CASSRWTGLEAFF.

J is TRBJ2-2 and V is TRBV4-3; 9 bases are a match to TRBD2. Trimming at V came to 2 bases and at J to 4 bases, leaving 8 bases not matched to a gene. Germline V CDR1 and CDR2: LGHNA, YSLEER. The CDR3 length is 17 residues. CDR3 loop: CASSQSPAGGGTGELFF. The CDR3 region has the DNA TGCGCCAGCAGCCAAAGTCCAGCGGGAGGAGGCACCGGGGAGCTGTTTTTT.

The chain joins TRBV4-2 to TRBJ2-7, with 11 bases identical to TRBD2. The V and J ends lost 0 bases and 1 base, in that order; junction bases with no gene match: 5. The CDR3 has 17 amino acids. CDR1 and CDR2 (germline): LGHNA, YNFKEQ. The CDR3 coding sequence is TGTGCCAGCAGCCAAGAAATAGCGGGAGGGCCGTCCTACGAGCAGTACTTC. It is translated as CASSQEIAGGPSYEQYF.

V usage is TRBV15 and J usage is TRBJ1-3; D not certain. There are 15 residues in the CDR3. Trimming left V 0 bases short and J 0 bases short, with 6 bases between. The V gene's germline CDR1 is LNHNV and CDR2 YYDKDF (reference sequence). The CDR3 spells CATSRDRASGNTIYF. CDR3 DNA: TGTGCCACCAGCAGAGATAGAGCCTCTGGAAACACCATATATTTT.

The rearrangement joins TRBV7-9 to TRBJ2-1; TRBD1 matches at 8 bases. The CDR3 is 16 amino acids. The J segment lost 0 bases and the V segment lost 6 bases, leaving 7 bases of the junction unmatched. Germline lookup yields CDR1 SEHNR and CDR2 FQNEAQ (reference sequence). The CDR3 reads CASRLRTGNSYNEQFF. CDR3 coding DNA: TGTGCCAGCAGGCTACGGACAGGGAACTCCTACAATGAGCAGTTCTTC.

J is TRBJ1-1 and V is TRBV11-3, with D uncertain. The V and J ends lost 0 bases and 6 bases respectively, with 8 bases between them. This CDR3 is built from 13 residues. Germline CDR1 and CDR2: SGHNT and YENEEA. The CDR3: CASSLDSVSEAFF. In DNA, the CDR3 is TGTGCCAGCAGCTTAGATAGTGTTTCTGAAGCTTTCTTT.